A single sample gave rise to the 14 T cell receptor beta chains below, sequenced in a study of blood T cell repertoires in COVID-19. The data were produced by immunoSEQ multiplex PCR, yet TCRdb's version contains in-frame clones alone and is incomplete. The data hold 250,000 to 300,000 clones, with roughly 83% observed a single time. The sequencing sample was made of peripheral blood. The receptors derive from a man aged 55 to 70 who had recovered from COVID-19.

This rearrangement joins TRBV27 to TRBJ2-7, with TRBD2 matching 7 bases. This CDR3 has 16 residues. Germline V gives CDR1 MNHEY, CDR2 SMNVEV (reference sequence). Trimming took 2 bases from V and 7 from J; bases not matched to a gene: 14. The CDR3 here is CASSLRLAGPLREQYF. The CDR3 DNA sequence: TGTGCCAGCAGTTTAAGGTTAGCGGGCCCTCTACGGGAGCAGTACTTC.

This chain uses TRBV7-9 with TRBJ1-2; 7 bases match TRBD1. This CDR3 comprises 13 residues. Germline V gives CDR1 SEHNR, CDR2 FQNEAQ (reference sequence). With V trimmed by 5 bases and J by 3 bases, 3 bases remained unmatched. CDR3 bases: TGTGCCAGCAGCCTTGGGACAGACTATGGCTACACCTTC. Translating gives CASSLGTDYGYTF. The variable domain in full, completed from reference TRBV7-9 and TRBJ1-2, reads DTGVSQNPRHKITKRGQNVTFRCDPISEHNRLYWYRQTLGQGPEFLTYFQNEAQLEKSRLLSDRFSAERPKGSFSTLEIQRTEQGDSAMYLCASSLGTDYGYTFGSGTRLTVV.

The rearrangement uses TRBV5-6 and TRBJ2-2, with D possibly being TRBD2 (6 bases). Deletions cut 0 bases from V and 5 bases from J, with 14 bases between. Germline CDR1 and CDR2: SGHDT and YYEEEE. This CDR3 contains 16 residues. CDR3 sequence: CASSLVAGGVTGELFF. CDR3 DNA: TGTGCCAGCAGCTTGGTGGCGGGCGGGGTTACCGGGGAGCTGTTTTTT.

The chain couples TRBV28 to TRBJ2-1; D perhaps matches TRBD2 (6 bases). The CDR3 is 15 residues long. Germline CDR1 and CDR2: MDHEN and SYDVKM. The V gene lost 6 bases and the J gene lost 2 bases, with 14 bases spanning the gap. CDR3: CASSRPGVPYNEQFF. DNA for the CDR3: TGTGCCAGCAGCAGACCGGGAGTTCCCTACAATGAGCAGTTCTTC.

The chain couples TRBV6-5 to TRBJ1-4; TRBD1 aligns across 11 bases. Trimming took 6 bases from V and 7 from J; bases not matched to a gene: 7. The CDR3 totals 15 residues. CDR1 is MNHEY and CDR2 is SVGAGI in the germline V gene. The CDR3 DNA is TGTGCCAGCAGGACATTCGGGACAGGGGGTGAAAAACTGTTTTTT. Translated: CASRTFGTGGEKLFF.

The rearrangement joins TRBV29-1 to TRBJ1-2, with D hard to call. Trimming left V 4 bases short and J 4 bases short, with 16 bases between. This CDR3 has 14 residues. The germline gives CDR1 SQVTM, CDR2 ANQGSEA. The CDR3 loop reads CSVVRRGTGYGYTF. The CDR3 DNA follows: TGCAGCGTTGTCAGGCGGGGAACGGGCTATGGCTACACCTTC.

The chain carries TRBV5-4 and TRBJ2-5; D gene ambiguous. The CDR3 runs 14 residues. Trimming shortened V by 2 bases and J by 1 base, and 9 bases separated the two germline ends. Germline V gene lookup returns CDR1 SGHNT and CDR2 YYREEE (reference sequence). In nucleotides, the CDR3 is TGTGCCAGCAGCTTAATTACTTCCCAAGAGACCCAGTACTTC. Translation gives CASSLITSQETQYF.

The table lists this clone with a few counts. V is TRBV4-1 and J is TRBJ2-5; weak D call: TRBD1 (6 bases). This CDR3 contains 15 residues. CDR1 is MGHRA, CDR2 YSYEKL, per germline. The V end was cut by 2 bases, the J end by 5 bases, with 15 bases between. This CDR3 reads CASSQHRRGLETQYF. DNA of the CDR3: TGCGCCAGCAGCCAACACCGTAGGGGGTTGGAGACCCAGTACTTC.

This clone was observed at least ten times. The chain employs TRBV2 and TRBJ1-2; perhaps TRBD1 as D (6 bases). Trimming took 9 bases from V and 7 from J, leaving 12 bases between them. CDR1 and CDR2 from the germline V gene are SNHLY and FYNNEI. This CDR3 has 11 amino acids. CDR3 in DNA: TGTGCCAGTGTACGACAGGTTGGCTACACCTTC. Its protein is CASVRQVGYTF.

The CDR3 DNA reads TGTGCCAGCAGGGAACCGGGACTAGCAAGCACAGATACGCAGTATTTT. It yields the protein CASREPGLASTDTQYF. J is TRBJ2-3 and V is TRBV2; 9 bases match TRBD2. The germline V gene encodes CDR1 SNHLY and CDR2 FYNNEI. This CDR3 is 16 amino acids long. J lost 0 bases, V lost 6 bases, and 7 bases had no gene match.

The chain has TRBV6-5 and TRBJ2-2, with TRBD2 identical over 8 bases. The germline V gene encodes CDR1 MNHEY and CDR2 SVGAGI. V lost 7 bases, J lost 3 bases, and 7 bases stayed unmatched. This CDR3 contains 15 residues. DNA of the CDR3: TGTGCCAGCATTCAAAGCGGGAGTCACACCGGGGAGCTGTTTTTT. Encoded protein: CASIQSGSHTGELFF.

This sequence joins TRBV5-4 and TRBJ1-1, with D tentatively TRBD1 (6 bases). The V and J ends lost 1 base and 5 bases respectively, with 9 bases between them. From germline, CDR1 is SGHNT and CDR2 YYREEE (reference sequence). The CDR3 has 13 residues. The DNA of the CDR3 is TGTGCCAGCAGCTTGCGGGGGGCTACTGAAGCTTTCTTT. Its translation: CASSLRGATEAFF. Full variable domain (remainder filled in from reference TRBV5-4 and TRBJ1-1): ETGVTQSPTHLIKTRGQQVTLRCSSQSGHNTVSWYQQALGQGPQFIFQYYREEENGRGNFPPRFSGLQFPNYSSELNVNALELDDSALYLCASSLRGATEAFFGQGTRLTVV.

This chain links TRBV3-1 (or the pseudogene TRBV3-2) with TRBJ1-1, with 8 bases identical to TRBD1. Per germline, CDR1 LGHDT and CDR2 YNNKEL (reference sequence). The CDR3 is 14 residues long. With V trimmed by 5 bases and J by 1 base, 3 bases remained unmatched. For the CDR3, the DNA is TGTGCCAGCAGCAGGACAGGGACGAACACTGAAGCTTTCTTT. Its translation is CASSRTGTNTEAFF.

The chain joins TRBV5-4 to TRBJ2-5; D possibly corresponds to TRBD2 (6 bases). Trimming took off 4 bases at V and 2 bases at J, with 15 bases between the two ends. Germline V gene data show CDR1 as SGHNT and CDR2 as YYREEE (reference sequence). The CDR3 has 15 residues. This CDR3 reads CASSTPGLRQETQYF. CDR3 in DNA: TGTGCCAGCAGCACGCCGGGACTGAGACAAGAGACCCAGTACTTC.